This T cell receptor (beta chain) was documented in a study of blood T cell repertoires in COVID-19. The repertoire was sequenced with immunoSEQ multiplex PCR; TCRdb's copy has only in-frame clones and lacks some. The sample has roughly 34,000 clones; about 89% are singletons. Germline assignment: CDR1 SGHAT and CDR2 FQNNGV. J lost 6 bases, V lost 5 bases, and 7 bases had no gene match. The CDR3 runs to 15 residues. Sequences were obtained from peripheral blood. The clonotype comes from a man aged 80 or over with active COVID-19. The rearrangement joins TRBV11-2 to TRBJ1-6; 7 bases match TRBD1. As DNA, the CDR3 is TGTGCCAGCAGCCCCCGGGACAGTCTTAATTCACCCCTCCACTTT. Amino acid sequence: CASSPRDSLNSPLHF. The full variable domain, completed using reference TRBV11-2 and TRBJ1-6, is EAGVAQSPRYKIIEKRQSVAFWCNPISGHATLYWYQQILGQGPKLLIQFQNNGVVDDSQLPKDRFSAERLKGVDSTLKIQPAKLEDSAVYLCASSPRDSLNSPLHFGNGTRLTVT.